The 23 T cell receptor beta chains given below trace back to one sample, sequenced in a study of glioma-infiltrating T cells. Using RNA template, CDR3s of TCR alpha and beta were amplified with iRepertoire arm-PCR. TCRdb fed the multiplex PCR reads into MiXCR, producing one record per CDR3 protein. The sample consists of about 93,000 distinct CDR3 sequences, around 37% of them appearing once. Source material: glioma tissue, nonneoplastic brain tissue, or PBMCs (not recorded which). Receptors originate from a human donor with low-grade glioma or glioblastoma, undergoing nonglioma brain surgery, or in good health (not recorded which).

Comment on this clonotype: At one of its ends the junction is not consistent with the germline gene, which may arise from a read error. This sequence joins TRBV7-2 and TRBJ2-7; perhaps TRBD2 as D (6 bases). CDR1 and CDR2 from the germline V gene are SGHTA and FQGNSA. The CDR3 runs to 13 residues. The CDR3 protein is CASSILLWGLFSF. CDR3 DNA: TGTGCCAGCAGCATACTCTTGTGGGGACTTTTTAGCTTC.

About this clonotype itself: With a much larger clone just one base away, this may be a read error. The J gene is TRBJ2-3, the V gene TRBV12-3 or TRBV12-4; 9 bases match TRBD2. V dropped 6 bases and J dropped 2; count of bases not matched to a gene: 9. The CDR3 consists of 16 residues. CDR3 region: CASRRVAGVHTDTQYF. DNA of the CDR3: TGTGCCAGCAGACGAGTAGCGGGAGTGCACACAGATACGCAGTATTTT.

Ten or more counts support this clonotype. The gene calls are TRBV27 and TRBJ2-1, with 7 bases lining up with TRBD1. Per the germline V gene, CDR1 is MNHEY and CDR2 is SMNVEV (reference sequence). The V gene end was trimmed by 5 bases and the J gene end by 10 bases; junction bases not matched to a gene: 8. The CDR3 extends over 13 amino acids. CDR3 in amino acids: CASSLRQGWEQFF. Written as DNA, the CDR3 is TGTGCCAGCAGTCTACGACAGGGATGGGAGCAGTTCTTC.

The sample holds many counts of this clonotype. V usage is TRBV14 and J usage is TRBJ1-1, with TRBD1 as a possible D gene (6 bases). This CDR3 has 13 residues. Between the trimmed V and J ends, which lost 6 bases and 1 base, there was a span of 9 bases. Germline CDR1 reads SGHDN; CDR2 reads FVKESK. CDR3 loop: CASRRQENTEAFF. The CDR3 DNA reads TGTGCCAGCAGGCGACAGGAGAACACTGAAGCTTTCTTT.

Regarding this clonotype: Just one base apart from a much larger clone, this may be a read error. The V and J genes are TRBV12-3 or TRBV12-4 and TRBJ2-7; D may correspond to TRBD1 or TRBD2 (5 bases each). V was pared by 3 bases and J by 3 bases, with 15 bases between. This CDR3 has 15 amino acids. Here the CDR3 reads CASSFDGAGFYEQYF. The DNA for the CDR3 is TGTGCCAGCAGTTTCGACGGGGCAGGGTTCTACGAGCAGTACTTC.

The chain recombines TRBV3-1 with TRBJ2-5; maybe TRBD1 (5 bases). Germline CDR1 and CDR2: LGHDT and YNNKEL (reference sequence). The CDR3 sequence is 14 residues long. Trimming took off 3 bases at V and 1 base at J, with 9 bases between the two ends. The CDR3 spells CASSHRATQETQYF. The CDR3 DNA sequence: TGTGCCAGCAGCCACAGGGCCACCCAAGAGACCCAGTACTTC.

This clonotype has at least ten counts. The chain recombines TRBV20-1 with TRBJ2-1; D possibly corresponds to TRBD1 (7 bases). CDR3 length: 15 amino acids. CDR1 is DFQATT, CDR2 SNEGSKA, per germline (reference sequence). Trimming cost V 0 bases and J 7 bases, with 16 bases left between them. The DNA for the CDR3 is TGCAGTGCTAGAGATGGGGGCAGGGGGAGGAATGAGCAGTTCTTC. It encodes CSARDGGRGRNEQFF.

This clonotype was seen many times. This chain joins TRBV28 and TRBJ2-3, with TRBD2 matching over 14 bases. The CDR3 loop spans 16 amino acids. Germline-derived CDR1 and CDR2 are MDHEN and SYDVKM. Trimming took 5 bases from V and 4 from J; bases not matched to a gene: 5. CDR3 residues: CASSPTGLAGADTQYF. The DNA for the CDR3 is TGTGCCAGCAGTCCTACGGGACTAGCGGGAGCAGATACGCAGTATTTT.

J is TRBJ2-1 and V is TRBV6-2 or TRBV6-3, with D possibly being TRBD1 or TRBD2 (5 bases each). The CDR3 is 14 residues long. Germline values: CDR1 MNHEY, CDR2 SVGEGT. Trimming took off 2 bases at V and 10 bases at J, with 15 bases between the two ends. CDR3: CASSYGRQGGEQFF. DNA of the CDR3: TGTGCCAGCAGTTACGGCCGGCAGGGCGGGGAGCAGTTCTTC.

This clonotype occurred many times. DNA for the CDR3: TGTGCCAGCAGTGACAGAGATCTAGCGTTGACAGATACGCAGTATTTT. Translation: CASSDRDLALTDTQYF. The chain uses TRBV6-4 and TRBJ2-3; D might be TRBD2 (6 bases). V dropped 2 bases and J dropped 3 bases, with 15 bases sitting between them. Germline loops: CDR1 MRHNA, CDR2 SNTAGT. This CDR3 spans 16 amino acids.

Notes on this clonotype: In this CDR3 the conserved last residue, phenylalanine or tryptophan, is missing, so a read error is likely. Written as DNA, the CDR3 is TGTGCCATCAAGGGACTAGCGGGGCAAAACGGGGAGCTGTTTTCT. It specifies CAIKGLAGQNGELFS. V usage is TRBV6-6 and J usage is TRBJ2-2; 13 bases are a match to TRBD2. This CDR3 region has 15 residues. Trimming cost V 10 bases and J 7 bases; bases outside gene matches: 9. Germline-derived CDR1 and CDR2 are MNHNY and SVGAGI (reference sequence).

V is TRBV12-3 or TRBV12-4 and J is TRBJ2-3; 7 bases align to TRBD2. The V segment lost 5 bases and the J segment 3 bases; nucleotides outside the gene matches: 5. CDR3 length: 14 amino acids. CDR3 DNA: TGTGCCAGCAGTGCGGAACTAGCGACAGATACGCAGTATTTT. This translates into CASSAELATDTQYF.

The table lists this clonotype with many counts. V gene TRBV20-1 combines with J gene TRBJ2-5; 12 bases are a match to TRBD2. V trimming: 5 bases; J trimming: 6 bases; junction bases outside the gene matches: 4. The CDR3 extends over 13 amino acids. Germline V CDR1 and CDR2: DFQATT, SNEGSKA (reference sequence). The CDR3 bases are TGCAGTGCTCTGACTAGCGGGAGTCAGACCCAGTACTTC. This encodes CSALTSGSQTQYF.

To note about this clonotype: This clone may be a read error of a much larger clone one base away. V gene TRBV18 combines with J gene TRBJ1-5; TRBD1 is a possible D gene (6 bases). V was shortened by 10 bases and J by 5 bases, with 15 bases between the two germline ends. The CDR3 sequence is 13 residues long. Germline V CDR1 and CDR2: KGHSH, LQKENI. In nucleotides, the CDR3 is TGTGCCATCTCGGGGACAAGAGATCAGCCCCAGCATTTT. This encodes CAISGTRDQPQHF.

This rearrangement joins TRBV28 to TRBJ2-7; D gene unclear. Between the trimmed V and J ends, which lost 4 bases and 5 bases, there was a span of 15 bases. Per germline, CDR1 MDHEN and CDR2 SYDVKM. There are 14 residues in the CDR3. CDR3 DNA: TGTGCCAGCAGTTCGACATTCACCTACAACGAGCAGTACTTC. Protein product: CASSSTFTYNEQYF.

Regarding this clonotype: A read error is possible here, since a much larger clone lies one base away. The chain carries TRBV9 and TRBJ2-5; 9 bases are shared with TRBD2. Trimming at V came to 2 bases and at J to 12 bases, leaving 11 bases not matched to a gene. The length of the CDR3 is 14 residues. CDR1 and CDR2 (germline): SGDLS, YYNGEE. The CDR3 DNA follows: TGTGCCAGCAGCGTTAGCGGGGGACAAGAGTCCAAGTACTTC. As protein: CASSVSGGQESKYF. The full variable domain, with the rest looked up from reference TRBV9 and TRBJ2-5, is DSGVTQTPKHLITATGQRVTLRCSPRSGDLSVYWYQQSLDQGLQFLIQYYNGEERAKGNILERFSAQQFPDLHSELNLSSLELGDSALYFCASSVSGGQESKYFGPGTRLLVL.

V gene TRBV28 combines with J gene TRBJ2-7, with D possibly being TRBD2 (5 bases). CDR3 size: 14 residues. The germline CDR1 and CDR2 sequences are MDHEN and SYDVKM. V dropped 7 bases and J dropped 3 bases, with 16 bases sitting between them. CDR3 bases: TGTGCCAGCATTGCAAGCGGAACCTACTACGAGCAGTACTTC. It encodes CASIASGTYYEQYF.

The sample holds many counts of this clonotype. This chain uses TRBV2 with TRBJ2-7; D is unresolved. The V end lost 8 bases, the J end lost 0 bases, and 5 bases lay between the germline ends. CDR1 and CDR2 (germline): SNHLY, FYNNEI. CDR3 length: 11 residues. The CDR3 region has the DNA TGTGCCAGCTCGAACTCCTACGAGCAGTACTTC. Its protein product is CASSNSYEQYF. Looking up the rest from reference TRBV2 and TRBJ2-7 gives the full variable domain: EPEVTQTPSHQVTQMGQEVILRCVPISNHLYFYWYRQILGQKVEFLVSFYNNEISEKSEIFDDQFSVERPDGSNFTLKIRSTKLEDSAMYFCASSNSYEQYFGPGTRLTVT.

The chain recombines TRBV30 with TRBJ2-4, with a tentative D call TRBD2 (6 bases). Trimming removed 4 bases from V and 1 base from J, with 17 bases in between. The CDR3 has 16 amino acids. In germline, CDR1 is GTSNPN, CDR2 SVGIG (reference sequence). This CDR3 is CAWTVPRGGAKNIQYF. For the CDR3, the DNA is TGTGCCTGGACCGTACCCCGAGGAGGGGCCAAAAACATTCAGTACTTC.

This clonotype was seen at least ten times. The V gene is TRBV20-1, the J gene TRBJ2-1, with 9 bases that match TRBD2. Per germline, CDR1 DFQATT and CDR2 SNEGSKA (reference sequence). V lost 5 bases, J lost 12 bases, and 17 bases stayed unmatched. This CDR3 region has 15 residues. The CDR3 spells CSARTRLAETFGQFF. The DNA for the CDR3 is TGCAGTGCTCGGACCAGACTAGCGGAAACCTTCGGGCAGTTCTTC.

This clonotype was seen just once. The final CDR3 position lacks the conserved phenylalanine or tryptophan, pointing to a likely read error. V and J are TRBV2 and TRBJ2-3; D might be TRBD1 (7 bases). This CDR3 comprises 13 residues. V lost 10 bases, J lost 5 bases, and 16 bases lay in between. Per the germline V gene, CDR1 is SNHLY and CDR2 is FYNNEI. The DNA of the CDR3 is TGTGCCACCAACCTCCAGGGGGGAGATACGCAGTATGGG. It codes for CATNLQGGDTQYG.

The chain recombines TRBV28 with TRBJ1-5; D remains ambiguous. The CDR3 has 12 amino acids. The germline V and J ends were trimmed by 7 bases and 7 bases, with 11 bases remaining between them. Germline V gene sequence: CDR1 MDHEN, CDR2 SYDVKM. The CDR3 is CASNAGFQPQHF. CDR3 sequence (DNA): TGTGCCAGCAATGCGGGCTTCCAGCCCCAGCATTTT.

This clonotype has a handful of counts. Its ends do not fully match the called genes, so a read error is possible. V and J are TRBV5-1 and TRBJ2-7, with TRBD1 identical over 10 bases. The CDR3 extends over 14 amino acids. From germline, CDR1 is SGHRS and CDR2 YFSETQ. The CDR3 bases are TGCCCCAGCAGCTTGGACAGGGGGAAAAACGAGCAGTACTTC. Translated, it gives CPSSLDRGKNEQYF.